These 21 T cell receptor beta chains came from one sample sequenced in a study of blood T cell repertoires in COVID-19. Sequencing was performed with immunoSEQ multiplex PCR; in TCRdb, only in-frame clones are kept and a portion is missing. The sample lists fewer than 350,000 clones, 75% to 90% occurring once. The sequenced material came from PBMCs or T cells enriched from blood (not recorded which). These receptors were obtained from a woman between 40 and 50 years old who had recovered from COVID-19.

This chain connects TRBV7-2 to TRBJ1-4, with D unresolved. The CDR3 extends over 14 amino acids. The ends were cut back, 5 bases at V and 7 bases at J, with 14 bases in the middle. Germline loops: CDR1 SGHTA, CDR2 FQGNSA. CDR3 nucleotide sequence: TGTGCCAGCAGCGGGCGGAGGTTAGGTGAAAAACTGTTTTTT. It translates to CASSGRRLGEKLFF.

The count of this clone is one. CDR3 protein: CASSWDSLTQYF. CDR3 nucleotides: TGTGCCAGCAGCTGGGACAGCCTGACCCAGTACTTC. The chain joins TRBV28 to TRBJ2-5; 7 nucleotides align to TRBD1. Germline CDR1 is MDHEN and CDR2 is SYDVKM. CDR3 length: 12 residues. The J segment lost 7 bases and the V segment lost 6 bases, leaving 5 bases of the junction unmatched.

The chain couples TRBV11-3 to TRBJ2-7; D unclear. Germline CDR1 SGHNT, CDR2 YENEEA. The germline V and J ends were trimmed by 5 bases and 4 bases, with 9 bases remaining between them. The CDR3 loop spans 12 amino acids. CDR3 sequence: CASSVLVYEQYF. The CDR3 bases are TGTGCCAGCAGCGTTCTAGTGTACGAGCAGTACTTC.

The chain couples TRBV12-1 to TRBJ2-5; whether TRBD2, the table's D call, matches the DNA was not checked. TRBV12-1 is noted as a pseudogene. The CDR3 is 17 residues long. CDR3 in amino acids: CASSFASSGEARETQYF. CDR3 DNA: TGTGCCAGCAGCTTTGCGTCTAGCGGGGAGGCAAGGGAGACCCAGTACTTC.

This chain uses TRBV6-5 with TRBJ2-3; weak D call: TRBD2 (7 bases). V was clipped by 5 bases and J by 4 bases, with 13 bases between them. The CDR3 is 14 residues long. Germline V lookup: CDR1 MNHEY, CDR2 SVGAGI. CDR3 region: CASSRQGRADTQYF. The CDR3, as DNA: TGTGCCAGCAGTCGGCAGGGGAGGGCAGATACGCAGTATTTT.

The CDR3 here is CASSFGGRYNEQFF. The CDR3 bases are TGTGCCAGCAGTTTCGGTGGGCGATACAATGAGCAGTTCTTC. This sequence joins TRBV27 and TRBJ2-1; unclear D gene. The V end lost 3 bases, the J end lost 4 bases, and 10 bases lay between the germline ends. The CDR3 spans 14 residues. The germline V gene has CDR1 MNHEY and CDR2 SMNVEV (reference sequence).

The CDR3 DNA reads as TGTGCCAGCAGCTCGGGAGGACAGGGGAGGGCAGATACGCAGTATTTT. Protein sequence: CASSSGGQGRADTQYF. The chain carries TRBV5-4 and TRBJ2-3; TRBD1 matches at 9 bases. The CDR3 totals 16 residues. CDR1 SGHNT and CDR2 YYREEE come from the germline V gene (reference sequence). After removal of 3 bases from V and 4 bases from J, the junction contained 9 bases not matched to a gene.

V and J are TRBV24-1 and TRBJ2-3, with 8 bases identical to TRBD2. Germline-derived CDR1 and CDR2 are KGHDR and SFDVKD. J was trimmed by 5 bases and V by 7 bases; bases with no gene match: 7. The CDR3 contains 14 residues. The CDR3 reads CATRPGLGVDTQYF. As DNA, the CDR3 is TGTGCCACCAGACCGGGACTAGGTGTAGATACGCAGTATTTT.

The chain recombines TRBV9 with TRBJ2-3, with D maybe TRBD1 (6 bases). From germline, CDR1 is SGDLS and CDR2 YYNGEE. The CDR3 length is 16 residues. The V end lost 2 bases, the J end lost 5 bases, and 18 bases lay between the germline ends. The CDR3 spells CASSVDRISLRDTQYF. In DNA form, the CDR3 reads TGTGCCAGCAGCGTCGACAGGATTTCACTACGAGATACGCAGTATTTT.

The gene calls are TRBV5-1 and TRBJ2-5; 9 bases match TRBD2. Trimming took 4 bases from V and 5 from J; bases not matched to a gene: 6. Germline V gene data show CDR1 as SGHRS and CDR2 as YFSETQ. The CDR3 is made up of 14 amino acids. CDR3 in DNA: TGCGCCAGCAGCCAGGGACTAGCTGAGGAGACCCAGTACTTC. Translating it yields CASSQGLAEETQYF.

This clone has just one count. The rearrangement joins TRBV2 to TRBJ1-6; a weak D match, TRBD1 (6 bases). Deletions cut 2 bases from V and 10 bases from J, with 12 bases between. This CDR3 has 14 residues. Germline-derived CDR1 and CDR2 are SNHLY and FYNNEI. The CDR3 region has the DNA TGTGCCAGCAGTGAATGGGCAGGGGAATCACCCCTCCACTTT. It is translated as CASSEWAGESPLHF.

The V and J genes are TRBV7-9 and TRBJ2-7; 9 nucleotides line up with TRBD1. Looked up from germline, CDR1 is SEHNR and CDR2 is FQNEAQ (reference sequence). J gave up 3 bases and V 5 bases, and 8 bases lay outside the gene matches. The CDR3 contains 15 residues. CDR3 sequence reads: CASSRDRGFGYEQYF. Written as DNA, the CDR3 is TGTGCCAGCAGCCGCGACAGGGGGTTCGGCTACGAGCAGTACTTC.

CDR3 residues: CASSKDRDRGRGTQYF. CDR3 sequence (DNA): TGTGCCAGCAGTAAAGACCGGGACAGGGGCCGGGGGACCCAGTACTTC. The V call is TRBV27, the J call TRBJ2-5; 10 nucleotides align to TRBD1. The CDR3 contains 16 residues. After removal of 5 bases from V and 7 bases from J, the junction contained 13 bases not matched to a gene. Germline-derived CDR1 and CDR2 are MNHEY and SMNVEV (reference sequence).

The chain is built from TRBV2 and TRBJ2-7, with TRBD2 matching 11 bases. The CDR3 length is 18 residues. V lost 2 bases to trimming and J lost 1 base; unmatched junction nucleotides: 10. Germline V gene lookup returns CDR1 SNHLY and CDR2 FYNNEI. The CDR3, as DNA: TGTGCCAGCAGTGAAAAGCCCTTCGGGACTAGCGGTTCCTACGAGCAGTACTTC. Its protein product is CASSEKPFGTSGSYEQYF.

The chain links TRBV6-5 to TRBJ1-1; 12 positions agree with TRBD1. Germline V gene sequence: CDR1 MNHEY, CDR2 SVGAGI. This CDR3 is built from 13 residues. The V gene end was trimmed by 7 bases and the J gene end by 11 bases; junction bases not matched to a gene: 8. CDR3 nucleotides: TGTGCCAGCACCCCGGGACAGGGGGCGAGGGCTTTCTTT. It translates to CASTPGQGARAFF.

The chain combines TRBV7-2 with TRBJ2-7; TRBD2 matches 10 bases. The V and J ends lost 4 bases and 4 bases, in that order; junction bases with no gene match: 10. Germline CDR1 and CDR2: SGHTA and FQGNSA. The CDR3 runs 16 residues. In DNA, the CDR3 is TGTGCCAGCAGCTCATCCCGGACTAGCGGTATATACGAGCAGTACTTC. It codes for CASSSSRTSGIYEQYF. Filled out from reference TRBV7-2 and TRBJ2-7, the complete variable domain reads GAGVSQSPSNKVTEKGKDVELRCDPISGHTALYWYRQSLGQGLEFLIYFQGNSAPDKSGLPSDRFSAERTGGSVSTLTIQRTQQEDSAVYLCASSSSRTSGIYEQYFGPGTRLTVT.

The chain has TRBV5-6 and TRBJ2-3; the match to TRBD2 covers 12 bases. J gave up 1 base and V 4 bases, and 13 bases lay outside the gene matches. Per germline, CDR1 SGHDT and CDR2 YYEEEE. This CDR3 comprises 19 residues. The CDR3 spells CASSPYSSGGARGTDTQYF. In DNA, the CDR3 is TGTGCCAGCAGCCCGTATTCTAGCGGGGGGGCCCGGGGCACAGATACGCAGTATTTT. Complete variable domain (other parts from reference TRBV5-6 and TRBJ2-3): DAGVTQSPTHLIKTRGQQVTLRCSPKSGHDTVSWYQQALGQGPQFIFQYYEEEERQRGNFPDRFSGHQFPNYSSELNVNALLLGDSALYLCASSPYSSGGARGTDTQYFGPGTRLTVL.

This rearrangement joins TRBV9 to TRBJ2-3; D is possibly TRBD2 (5 bases). Germline CDR1 reads SGDLS; CDR2 reads YYNGEE. Trimming left V 0 bases short and J 0 bases short, with 11 bases between. The CDR3 loop spans 16 amino acids. The chain's CDR3 is CASSVGVAPSTDTQYF. Written as DNA, the CDR3 is TGTGCCAGCAGCGTAGGAGTAGCGCCTAGCACAGATACGCAGTATTTT.

The rearrangement links TRBV3-1 (or the pseudogene TRBV3-2) to TRBJ1-2, with D possibly matching TRBD1 (6 bases). The CDR3 is 14 amino acids. Per the germline V gene, CDR1 is LGHDT and CDR2 is YNNKEL (reference sequence). The germline V and J ends were trimmed by 8 bases and 4 bases, with 17 bases remaining between them. As DNA, the CDR3 is TGTGCCAGCTCTCCAGGGAGGGGGGCCTATGGCTACACCTTC. Amino acid sequence: CASSPGRGAYGYTF.

This clone was seen once. The chain uses TRBV5-5 and TRBJ2-5; TRBD2 matches 12 bases. This CDR3 has 14 residues. CDR1 and CDR2 from the germline V gene are SGHKS and YYEKEE (reference sequence). V lost 9 bases, J lost 5 bases, and 8 bases stayed unmatched. The CDR3 nucleotides are TGTGCCACCAAACTAGCGGGAGGAGGGGAGACCCAGTACTTC. Translating gives CATKLAGGGETQYF. The full variable domain, its missing parts supplied by reference TRBV5-5 and TRBJ2-5, is DAGVTQSPTHLIKTRGQQVTLRCSPISGHKSVSWYQQVLGQGPQFIFQYYEKEERGRGNFPDRFSARQFPNYSSELNVNALLLGDSALYLCATKLAGGGETQYFGPGTRLLVL.

This CDR3 reads CASSMMAGNTGELFF. CDR3 nucleotide sequence: TGTGCCAGTAGTATGATGGCGGGGAACACCGGGGAGCTGTTTTTT. The chain recombines TRBV19 with TRBJ2-2; D might be TRBD2 (5 bases). Germline V gene data show CDR1 as LNHDA and CDR2 as SQIVND (reference sequence). The V gene lost 3 bases and the J gene lost 1 base, with 9 bases spanning the gap. This CDR3 is 15 amino acids long.